Each of the 21 T cell receptor beta chains below was sequenced from the same sample in a study of T-cell reconstitution after alpha-beta-depleted transplantation in children. The library targeted TCRbeta and was prepared with unique molecular identifiers. MiXCR, applied by TCRdb to the PCR reads, yields one record per CDR3 protein. The data contain roughly 200,000 distinct CDR3 sequences, around 9.5% of them singletons. The sequencing used PBMCs from the stem cell graft donor, collected from the stem cell graft. The receptors were gathered from a human donor who donated a stem cell graft to a child with acute lymphoblastic leukemia.

Details on this clonotype: A read error may be the cause here, since a much bigger clone is one base away. J is TRBJ1-1 and V is TRBV5-1; a weak D match, TRBD1 (5 bases). The V end was cut by 0 bases, the J end by 0 bases, with 9 bases between. The germline V gene encodes CDR1 SGHRS and CDR2 YFSETQ. This CDR3 is 15 amino acids long. The CDR3 sequence: CASSLAPGMNTEAFF. The DNA of the CDR3 is TGCGCCAGCAGCTTGGCCCCAGGGATGAACACTGAAGCTTTCTTT.

This clonotype was counted at least ten times. V usage is TRBV5-1 and J usage is TRBJ2-2; 7 bases agree with TRBD1. This CDR3 has 15 residues. Germline CDR1 SGHRS, CDR2 YFSETQ. The trim removed 4 bases at V and 4 bases at J, leaving 7 bases unmatched. The CDR3 DNA reads as TGCGCCAGCAGCCCTGGACAGGTTACCACCGGGGAGCTGTTTTTT. Translating gives CASSPGQVTTGELFF. The full variable domain, with the rest looked up from reference TRBV5-1 and TRBJ2-2, is KAGVTQTPRYLIKTRGQQVTLSCSPISGHRSVSWYQQTPGQGLQFLFEYFSETQRNKGNFPGRFSGRQFSNSRSEMNVSTLELGDSALYLCASSPGQVTTGELFFGEGSRLTVL.

This clonotype has more than one count but fewer than ten. This chain joins TRBV13 and TRBJ1-3, with D unclear. The V end lost 1 base, the J end lost 3 bases, and 19 bases lay between the germline ends. Germline values: CDR1 PRHDT, CDR2 FYEKMQ (reference sequence). The CDR3 covers 18 residues. The CDR3 coding sequence is TGTGCCAGCAGCTTAGCTGTCGGGCCTCTTCTAGGTGGAAACACCATATATTTT. This codes for CASSLAVGPLLGGNTIYF.

The chain combines TRBV5-4 with TRBJ2-3; 9 nucleotides match TRBD1. Germline values: CDR1 SGHNT, CDR2 YYREEE (reference sequence). This CDR3 has 15 residues. Germline trimming cut 9 bases from V and 5 bases from J; bases unmatched to any gene: 13. The CDR3 reads CAMSSGQGSGDTQYF. In DNA, the CDR3 is TGTGCCATGAGCTCCGGACAGGGGTCGGGAGATACGCAGTATTTT.

This clonotype was seen at least ten times. The chain has TRBV4-1 and TRBJ2-7; D is possibly TRBD1 (6 bases). V was shortened by 1 base and J by 2 bases, with 15 bases between the two germline ends. CDR3 length equals 16 residues. Germline loops: CDR1 MGHRA, CDR2 YSYEKL. The CDR3 DNA follows: TGCGCCAGCAGCCAAGGAGCCGACAGGTTCACCTACGAGCAGTACTTC. Translating gives CASSQGADRFTYEQYF.

This clonotype was seen ten or more times. This sequence joins TRBV6-2 or TRBV6-3 and TRBJ1-1; D possibly corresponds to TRBD1 (5 bases). This CDR3 region has 13 residues. CDR1 and CDR2 (germline): MNHEY, SVGEGT. The ends were cut back, 1 base at V and 6 bases at J, with 9 bases in the middle. CDR3 amino acids: CASSYLGEAEAFF. CDR3 sequence (DNA): TGTGCCAGCAGTTACTTGGGGGAGGCTGAAGCTTTCTTT.

This clonotype has only a few counts. The V call is TRBV27, the J call TRBJ2-1; D perhaps matches TRBD2 (7 bases). Trimming took 4 bases from V and 2 from J, leaving 15 bases between them. CDR1 is MNHEY and CDR2 is SMNVEV in the germline V gene (reference sequence). CDR3 length equals 16 residues. The CDR3 DNA reads as TGTGCCAGCAGTTCAGCCGGGGGGCTGGCCTACAATGAGCAGTTCTTC. This translates into CASSSAGGLAYNEQFF.

This clonotype was picked up many times. The chain uses TRBV20-1 and TRBJ2-7, with D possibly being TRBD2 (5 bases). Between the trimmed V and J ends, which lost 0 bases and 3 bases, there was a span of 12 bases. The length of the CDR3 is 14 residues. CDR1 is DFQATT and CDR2 is SNEGSKA in the germline V gene (reference sequence). CDR3 region: CSARDVQDYYEQYF. The DNA of the CDR3 is TGCAGTGCTAGAGATGTCCAAGACTACTACGAGCAGTACTTC.

This clonotype was seen many times. V is TRBV6-5 and J is TRBJ1-2; D ambiguous. Trimming cost V 2 bases and J 3 bases, with 4 bases left between them. Looked up from germline, CDR1 is MNHEY and CDR2 is SVGAGI. CDR3 size: 12 residues. In DNA form, the CDR3 reads TGTGCCAGCAGTTACAGGGACTATGGCTACACCTTC. Its protein product is CASSYRDYGYTF.

The chain employs TRBV5-1 and TRBJ2-7; 10 bases are a match to TRBD1. CDR1 and CDR2 from the germline V gene are SGHRS and YFSETQ. The CDR3 is 17 amino acids. V shed 0 bases, J shed 0 bases, and the junction held 6 bases outside the gene matches. The CDR3 is CASSLVAGTGDSYEQYF. CDR3 bases: TGCGCCAGCAGCTTGGTGGCCGGGACAGGGGACTCCTACGAGCAGTACTTC.

This clonotype was observed many times. J is TRBJ2-1 and V is TRBV7-2, with TRBD2 identical over 8 bases. Germline loops: CDR1 SGHTA, CDR2 FQGNSA. There are 15 residues in the CDR3. Losses at the gene ends were 1 base for V and 2 bases for J; bases not matched to a gene: 1. Here the CDR3 reads CASSLGGGTYNEQFF. In DNA, the CDR3 is TGTGCCAGCAGCTTAGGCGGGGGGACCTACAATGAGCAGTTCTTC.

This chain links TRBV27 with TRBJ1-1; D might be TRBD1 (5 bases). Germline CDR1 MNHEY, CDR2 SMNVEV (reference sequence). The germline V and J ends were trimmed by 5 bases and 7 bases, with 17 bases remaining between them. The CDR3 contains 14 residues. The CDR3, as DNA: TGTGCCAGCAGTCCGGGGTGGGGCCGGGGTGAAGCTTTCTTT. Its protein product is CASSPGWGRGEAFF.

This clonotype was picked up many times. The chain links TRBV20-1 to TRBJ1-1, with D unclear. Trimming removed 2 bases at V and 4 bases at J, with 14 bases between. CDR1 DFQATT and CDR2 SNEGSKA come from the germline V gene (reference sequence). The CDR3 loop spans 14 amino acids. The CDR3 sequence is CSARWGGRSTEAFF. CDR3 nucleotides: TGCAGTGCTAGATGGGGAGGGAGAAGCACTGAAGCTTTCTTT.

This chain uses TRBV29-1 with TRBJ2-1, with TRBD1 matching 8 bases. The ends lost 7 bases at V and 8 bases at J; junction bases unmatched: 13. The CDR3 runs to 14 residues. Looked up from germline, CDR1 is SQVTM and CDR2 is ANQGSEA. CDR3 in amino acids: CSARTGSRLDEQFF. In DNA form, the CDR3 reads TGCAGCGCCCGGACAGGGAGCCGATTGGATGAGCAGTTCTTC.

This clonotype has at least ten counts. The chain links TRBV12-3 or TRBV12-4 to TRBJ2-1, with 15 bases matching TRBD2. After removal of 4 bases from V and 7 bases from J, the junction contained 5 bases not matched to a gene. The CDR3 contains 16 residues. In DNA form, the CDR3 reads TGTGCCAGCAGTTCGAGGACTAGCGGGGGGGTAAATGAGCAGTTCTTC. Translated, it gives CASSSRTSGGVNEQFF.

The rearrangement uses TRBV5-1 and TRBJ2-3; the match to TRBD2 covers 8 bases. The CDR3 is made up of 14 amino acids. V lost 7 bases to trimming and J lost 2 bases; unmatched junction nucleotides: 6. Germline V CDR1 and CDR2: SGHRS, YFSETQ. The CDR3 region is CASVRGADTDTQYF. In DNA form, the CDR3 reads TGCGCCAGCGTGCGGGGGGCGGACACAGATACGCAGTATTTT.

This clonotype has ten or more counts. The chain has TRBV11-2 and TRBJ2-7; possible D gene TRBD2, 5 bases. This CDR3 has 14 residues. Germline assignment: CDR1 SGHAT and CDR2 FQNNGV. V was pared by 4 bases and J by 4 bases, with 14 bases between. The DNA for the CDR3 is TGTGCCAGCAGCTCGGGGTGGGCAGAATACGAGCAGTACTTC. This translates into CASSSGWAEYEQYF.

The chain is built from TRBV7-9 and TRBJ2-5, with D possibly matching TRBD2 (5 bases). This CDR3 is built from 16 residues. Germline V gives CDR1 SEHNR, CDR2 FQNEAQ (reference sequence). V lost 4 bases and J lost 2, with 17 bases in between. The CDR3: CASSSNYGRGQETQYF. The CDR3, as DNA: TGTGCCAGCAGCTCCAATTACGGCCGCGGGCAAGAGACCCAGTACTTC.

The chain recombines TRBV12-3 or TRBV12-4 with TRBJ1-6; D call uncertain. The V gene lost 8 bases and the J gene lost 0 bases, with 11 bases spanning the gap. This CDR3 contains 15 residues. The CDR3 here is CASRWGSSYNSPLHF. CDR3 bases: TGTGCCAGCCGATGGGGTAGCTCCTATAATTCACCCCTCCACTTT.

The rearrangement links TRBV25-1 to TRBJ2-1; no definite D call. The CDR3 extends over 15 amino acids. V lost 5 bases and J lost 9, with 20 bases in between. CDR1 is MGHDK and CDR2 is SYGVNS in the germline V gene. CDR3 nucleotide sequence: TGTGCCAGCAGTAAGTCCTACCGACGGTTCCCTGAGCAGTTCTTC. Translation: CASSKSYRRFPEQFF.

The chain combines TRBV3-1 with TRBJ2-1; D may be TRBD1 or TRBD2 (5 bases each). The CDR3 contains 15 residues. Trimming pared 3 bases from V and 4 bases from J, leaving 13 bases between. Germline CDR1 LGHDT, CDR2 YNNKEL (reference sequence). Here the CDR3 reads CASSHGTENYNEQFF. The CDR3 DNA sequence: TGTGCCAGCAGCCACGGGACCGAAAATTACAATGAGCAGTTCTTC.